Included here is one T cell receptor (beta chain) sequence, with context. Its specificity is unknown. This specimen comes from a study of identical twins' blood T cells. All three twin pairs grew up together with likely shared infections and vaccines. TCR cDNA libraries were made from RNA using a previously described, modified protocol. Both ends of each TCR cDNA library bore sample-specific barcodes. TCRdb processed the 5' RACE reads anew with MiXCR; each CDR3 protein has one entry. Of fewer than 450,000 distinct CDR3 sequences in the sample, over 25% were seen once. Regarding the study as a whole: Twin similarity might stem from environmental factors, not only genetics.

V lost 3 bases, J lost 0 bases, and 8 bases lay in between. CDR1 SGHTA and CDR2 FQGNSA come from the germline V gene. This CDR3 contains 15 residues. The V call is TRBV7-2, the J call TRBJ2-2; D is unclear. The sequence was obtained from a woman between 18 and 55 years old in good health. The sample comprised PBMCs. The CDR3 loop reads CASSFSVANTGELFF. DNA of the CDR3: TGTGCCAGCAGCTTCTCGGTCGCGAACACCGGGGAGCTGTTTTTT.